These 26 T cell receptor beta chains came from one sample sequenced in a study of blood T cell repertoires in COVID-19. Clones were read by immunoSEQ multiplex PCR, and TCRdb kept only the in-frame ones, dropping some. The data contain about 180,000 clones, roughly three quarters of them singletons. Sequenced input: PBMCs or T cells enriched from blood (not recorded which). The receptor source for this set is a man in his sixties who had been exposed to COVID-19.

This chain connects TRBV7-2 to TRBJ2-3; 12 bases map to TRBD1. The trim removed 3 bases at V and 3 bases at J, leaving 4 bases unmatched. Germline V gene sequence: CDR1 SGHTA, CDR2 FQGNSA. The CDR3 runs 16 residues. The DNA for the CDR3 is TGTGCCAGCAGCTTCCGGGACAGGGGGCGTACAGATACGCAGTATTTT. Its translation: CASSFRDRGRTDTQYF.

CDR3 in amino acids: CASVVNANEKLFF. As DNA, the CDR3 is TGTGCCAGCGTCGTTAATGCTAATGAAAAACTGTTTTTT. This chain connects TRBV7-9 to TRBJ1-4; no clear D. This CDR3 spans 13 amino acids. Germline V lookup: CDR1 SEHNR, CDR2 FQNEAQ (reference sequence). V lost 8 bases and J 3 bases, leaving 10 bases between the germline ends.

The gene calls are TRBV24-1 and TRBJ2-7; 10 bases fit TRBD2. Germline values: CDR1 KGHDR, CDR2 SFDVKD. V shed 5 bases and J 7 bases; nucleotides not matched to a gene: 10. The CDR3 consists of 15 residues. The DNA for the CDR3 is TGTGCCACCAGTGTCGGGTCTAGCGGGGGTGGGGAGCAGTACTTC. This gives the protein CATSVGSSGGGEQYF.

The chain employs TRBV19 and TRBJ2-1, with TRBD1 matching 9 bases. Per the germline V gene, CDR1 is LNHDA and CDR2 is SQIVND (reference sequence). The CDR3 has 13 amino acids. The V segment lost 8 bases and the J segment 6 bases; nucleotides outside the gene matches: 5. In DNA, the CDR3 is TGTGCCAGTTGGGGGACAGGGCGCAATGAGCAGTTCTTC. Protein product: CASWGTGRNEQFF.

The V and J genes are TRBV5-1 and TRBJ2-2, with unresolved D. The CDR3 is made up of 14 amino acids. Trimming removed 4 bases at V and 0 bases at J, with 7 bases between. Germline V lookup: CDR1 SGHRS, CDR2 YFSETQ. CDR3 sequence: CASSPPSNTGELFF. Written as DNA, the CDR3 is TGCGCCAGCAGCCCCCCATCGAACACCGGGGAGCTGTTTTTT.

The chain recombines TRBV4-2 with TRBJ2-2; TRBD2 agrees at 8 bases. Germline values: CDR1 LGHNA, CDR2 YNFKEQ. The CDR3 is 16 residues long. V gave up 0 bases and J gave up 4 bases; unmatched junction bases: 4. Here the CDR3 reads CASSQDVAGTTGELFF. In DNA form, the CDR3 reads TGTGCCAGCAGCCAAGATGTAGCGGGGACCACCGGGGAGCTGTTTTTT.

This clone was recorded once. The rearrangement links TRBV27 to TRBJ2-7; 7 bases are shared with TRBD1. V lost 3 bases and J lost 3; bases outside the gene matches: 2. The CDR3 is made up of 13 amino acids. Germline V gene sequence: CDR1 MNHEY, CDR2 SMNVEV (reference sequence). The CDR3 sequence: CASSFRDSYEQYF. The CDR3, as DNA: TGTGCCAGCAGTTTTCGGGACAGCTACGAGCAGTACTTC.

The gene calls are TRBV7-9 and TRBJ2-2; TRBD2 might be the D (5 bases). CDR3 size: 15 residues. Deletions cut 3 bases from V and 0 bases from J, with 8 bases between. Looked up from germline, CDR1 is SEHNR and CDR2 is FQNEAQ (reference sequence). The DNA for the CDR3 is TGTGCCAGCAGCTTTACACTAGCGAACACCGGGGAGCTGTTTTTT. It is translated as CASSFTLANTGELFF. Using reference TRBV7-9 and TRBJ2-2 for the parts outside the CDR3, the full variable domain is DTGVSQNPRHKITKRGQNVTFRCDPISEHNRLYWYRQTLGQGPEFLTYFQNEAQLEKSRLLSDRFSAERPKGSFSTLEIQRTEQGDSAMYLCASSFTLANTGELFFGEGSRLTVL.

This sequence joins TRBV29-1 and TRBJ2-6; a weak D match, TRBD1 (6 bases). Trimming removed 1 base at V and 0 bases at J, with 22 bases between. This CDR3 has 20 amino acids. The germline V gene encodes CDR1 SQVTM and CDR2 ANQGSEA. The CDR3 loop is CSVEVDARGFGPSGANVLTF. Written as DNA, the CDR3 is TGCAGCGTTGAAGTCGATGCAAGGGGGTTCGGGCCCTCTGGGGCCAACGTCCTGACTTTC.

V and J are TRBV7-6 and TRBJ2-3, with a tentative D call TRBD2 (5 bases). CDR1 and CDR2 (germline): SGHVS, FNYEAQ. Trimming took off 0 bases at V and 8 bases at J, with 15 bases between the two ends. The CDR3 extends over 15 amino acids. CDR3 sequence reads: CASSLAVRREGTQYF. CDR3 nucleotide sequence: TGTGCCAGCAGCTTAGCTGTACGCCGGGAAGGTACGCAGTATTTT. Based on the CDR3 plus reference TRBV7-6 and TRBJ2-3, the full variable domain is GAGVSQSPRYKVTKRGQDVALRCDPISGHVSLYWYRQALGQGPEFLTYFNYEAQQDKSGLPNDRFSAERPEGSISTLTIQRTEQRDSAMYRCASSLAVRREGTQYFGPGTRLTVL.

V gene TRBV29-1 combines with J gene TRBJ1-2; 9 positions agree with TRBD1. V lost 4 bases to trimming and J lost 0 bases; unmatched junction nucleotides: 9. The CDR3 consists of 16 residues. The germline gives CDR1 SQVTM, CDR2 ANQGSEA. For the CDR3, the DNA is TGCAGCGTTGTTGGGGACAGGGAGATCTCTAACTATGGCTACACCTTC. Protein product: CSVVGDREISNYGYTF.

This clone turned up a few times. The V and J genes are TRBV28 and TRBJ1-1; a possible D gene is TRBD1 (6 bases). Deletions cut 6 bases from V and 11 bases from J, with 19 bases between. CDR3 size: 13 residues. The germline V gene has CDR1 MDHEN and CDR2 SYDVKM. CDR3: CASSSGTPRWAFF. The CDR3 coding sequence is TGTGCCAGCAGCTCTGGGACACCTCGGTGGGCTTTCTTT.

The J gene is TRBJ1-1, the V gene TRBV10-3; maybe TRBD1 (5 bases). This CDR3 region has 15 residues. Per the germline V gene, CDR1 is ENHRY and CDR2 is SYGVKD. Trimming took 2 bases from V and 0 from J, leaving 10 bases between them. The CDR3 region is CAISEMKGMNTEAFF. CDR3 DNA: TGTGCCATCAGTGAGATGAAGGGGATGAACACTGAAGCTTTCTTT.

V usage is TRBV30 and J usage is TRBJ1-5; possibly TRBD1 for D (6 bases). CDR1 is GTSNPN and CDR2 is SVGIG in the germline V gene (reference sequence). V lost 5 bases and J lost 2, with 16 bases in between. The CDR3 has 15 amino acids. The CDR3 coding sequence is TGTGCCTGGTCGCGGGGGCAGGCGGGCAATCAGCCCCAGCATTTT. Translation gives CAWSRGQAGNQPQHF.

This clone was found a few times. The rearrangement links TRBV6-5 to TRBJ2-1; 7 bases agree with TRBD1. The germline gives CDR1 MNHEY, CDR2 SVGAGI. V was pared by 2 bases and J by 2 bases, with 6 bases of the junction left unmatched. CDR3 size: 16 residues. The CDR3 sequence is CASSYGRTGTYNEQFF. DNA for the CDR3: TGTGCCAGCAGTTACGGCCGGACAGGTACCTACAATGAGCAGTTCTTC.

This clone showed up many times. The CDR3 reads CASSSGRLAGFYTGELFF. DNA for the CDR3: TGTGCCAGCAGCTCGGGGCGACTAGCGGGATTCTACACCGGGGAGCTGTTTTTT. The chain joins TRBV7-2 to TRBJ2-2, with 11 positions matching TRBD2. This CDR3 is built from 18 residues. With 4 bases clipped from V and 3 bases from J, the junction kept 10 bases outside the gene matches. The germline CDR1 and CDR2 sequences are SGHTA and FQGNSA.

V and J are TRBV7-9 and TRBJ1-5; TRBD1 might be the D (6 bases). Trimming took off 4 bases at V and 6 bases at J, with 16 bases between the two ends. The CDR3 is 15 amino acids. The germline CDR1 and CDR2 sequences are SEHNR and FQNEAQ (reference sequence). CDR3 DNA sequence: TGTGCCAGCAGCTCAATAACAGGGCCGGGTCAGCCCCAGCATTTT. The encoded protein is CASSSITGPGQPQHF.

The V call is TRBV4-1, the J call TRBJ1-3; D remains ambiguous. V lost 2 bases, J lost 0 bases, and 17 bases lay in between. CDR1 is MGHRA and CDR2 is YSYEKL in the germline V gene. The CDR3 loop spans 18 amino acids. The CDR3 protein is CASSQTDMQSFSGNTIYF. For the CDR3, the DNA is TGCGCCAGCAGCCAAACAGATATGCAATCGTTCTCTGGAAACACCATATATTTT.

Written as DNA, the CDR3 is TGTGCCAGCAGCTTAGTGGCGGCGACCCAAGAGACCCAGTACTTC. The encoded protein is CASSLVAATQETQYF. The V and J genes are TRBV7-2 and TRBJ2-5; D not certain. The V gene lost 1 base and the J gene lost 1 base, with 10 bases spanning the gap. In germline, CDR1 is SGHTA, CDR2 FQGNSA. CDR3 size: 15 residues.

The chain employs TRBV6-4 and TRBJ2-3; possible D gene TRBD2, 6 bases. The V gene's germline CDR1 is MRHNA and CDR2 SNTAGT. CDR3 size: 14 residues. The V end lost 3 bases, the J end lost 0 bases, and 7 bases lay between the germline ends. The CDR3 nucleotides read TGTGCCAGCAGTGAGGGGACTAGCACAGATACGCAGTATTTT. Its protein is CASSEGTSTDTQYF.

In regard to this clone: The same CDR3 can be traced to other DNA sequences in this sample. This sequence joins TRBV11-3 and TRBJ2-7; maybe TRBD1 (5 bases). There are 11 residues in the CDR3. Per the germline V gene, CDR1 is SGHNT and CDR2 is YENEEA. V was pared by 2 bases and J by 6 bases, with 5 bases between. CDR3 loop: CASSLRGEQYF. The CDR3 region has the DNA TGTGCCAGCAGCTTAAGGGGCGAGCAGTACTTC.

This clone has ten or more counts. V and J are TRBV27 and TRBJ2-1, with 7 positions matching TRBD1. This CDR3 comprises 15 residues. V lost 4 bases, J lost 3 bases, and 6 bases stayed unmatched. Germline CDR1 and CDR2: MNHEY and SMNVEV (reference sequence). The CDR3 is CASSSPTGSYNEQFF. CDR3 in DNA: TGTGCCAGCAGTTCCCCGACAGGGAGCTACAATGAGCAGTTCTTC.

The gene calls are TRBV11-3 and TRBJ2-1; 9 bases are a match to TRBD2. The V segment lost 3 bases and the J segment 5 bases; nucleotides outside the gene matches: 5. Germline V gene sequence: CDR1 SGHNT, CDR2 YENEEA. The CDR3 extends over 15 amino acids. CDR3 coding DNA: TGTGCCAGCAGCTTTCTTAGCGGGAGCCACAATGAGCAGTTCTTC. Its translation: CASSFLSGSHNEQFF.

V and J are TRBV28 and TRBJ2-1; D call uncertain. The CDR3 sequence is 17 residues long. Germline V gene lookup returns CDR1 MDHEN and CDR2 SYDVKM. Trimming took off 4 bases at V and 0 bases at J, with 16 bases between the two ends. The CDR3 DNA is TGTGCCAGCAGTTCCCCCTTGACGGGTTTCTCCTACAATGAGCAGTTCTTC. This gives the protein CASSSPLTGFSYNEQFF. The full variable domain, completed using reference TRBV28 and TRBJ2-1, is DVKVTQSSRYLVKRTGEKVFLECVQDMDHENMFWYRQDPGLGLRLIYFSYDVKMKEKGDIPEGYSVSREKKERFSLILESASTNQTSMYLCASSSPLTGFSYNEQFFGPGTRLTVL.

The chain employs TRBV5-4 and TRBJ1-1, with D perhaps matching TRBD1 (6 bases). Trimming took 4 bases from V and 0 from J, leaving 13 bases between them. In germline, CDR1 is SGHNT, CDR2 YYREEE (reference sequence). The CDR3 runs 15 residues. The CDR3 loop is CASSDPRQVNTEAFF. For the CDR3, the DNA is TGTGCCAGCAGCGACCCTAGACAGGTGAACACTGAAGCTTTCTTT.

The gene calls are TRBV30 and TRBJ1-3; D ambiguous. The CDR3 extends over 14 amino acids. Trimming left V 0 bases short and J 0 bases short, with 6 bases between. CDR1 is GTSNPN and CDR2 is SVGIG in the germline V gene (reference sequence). The CDR3: CAWSVGDSGNTIYF. CDR3 DNA: TGTGCCTGGAGTGTCGGTGACTCTGGAAACACCATATATTTT. Looking up the rest from reference TRBV30 and TRBJ1-3 gives the full variable domain: SQTIHQWPATLVQPVGSPLSLECTVEGTSNPNLYWYRQAAGRGLQLLFYSVGIGQISSEVPQNLSASRPQDRQFILSSKKLLLSDSGFYLCAWSVGDSGNTIYFGEGSWLTVV.